This TCR beta chain was profiled in a study of T cell responses to AZD1222 COVID-19 vaccine. Germline V CDR1 and CDR2: KGHDR, SFDVKD. This CDR3 is 16 amino acids long. V was trimmed by 0 bases and J by 5 bases, leaving 15 bases between them. Turning to this clone: Antigen unknown.

General study results and limits: Baseline seropositivity occurred in only 5 to 7 AZD1222 recipients. Sampling captured repertoires only after the peak T cell response. Per reports, nearly half of all spike-specific TCRs target regions that are unmutated in variants.

Clones were sequenced by immunoSEQ multiplex PCR, and TCRdb holds only the in-frame ones, with some missing. The sample yields 130,000 or so clones, around 84% seen once. Sequenced material: peripheral blood, taken on day 0 of AZD1222 vaccination. This TCR derives from an adult in good health. The genes are TRBV24-1 and TRBJ2-5; D may correspond to TRBD1 or TRBD2 (5 bases each). The CDR3 is CATSDLQFGGRETQYF. DNA of the CDR3: TGTGCCACCAGTGATTTGCAATTTGGGGGAAGGGAGACCCAGTACTTC.